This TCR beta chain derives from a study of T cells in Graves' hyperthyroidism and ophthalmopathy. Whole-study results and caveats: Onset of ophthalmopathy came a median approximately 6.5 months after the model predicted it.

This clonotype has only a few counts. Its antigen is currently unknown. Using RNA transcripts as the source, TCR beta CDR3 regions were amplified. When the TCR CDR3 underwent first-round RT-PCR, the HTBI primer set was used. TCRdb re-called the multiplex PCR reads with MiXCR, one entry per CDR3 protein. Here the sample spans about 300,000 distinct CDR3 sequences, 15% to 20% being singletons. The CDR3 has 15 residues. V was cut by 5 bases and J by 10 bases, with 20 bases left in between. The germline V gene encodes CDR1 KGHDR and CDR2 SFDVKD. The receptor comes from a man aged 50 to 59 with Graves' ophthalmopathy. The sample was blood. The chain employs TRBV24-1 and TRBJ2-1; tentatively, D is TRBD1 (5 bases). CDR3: CATSVLGDNFGEQFF. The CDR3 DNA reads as TGTGCCACCAGTGTATTAGGGGATAATTTCGGAGAGCAGTTCTTC.